Listed below are T cell receptor beta chains from one sample, sequenced in a study of blood T cell repertoires in COVID-19. Data came from immunoSEQ multiplex PCR; TCRdb stores just in-frame clones and leaves some out. The sample holds about 360,000 clones, around 87% seen once. Sequenced input: PBMCs or T cells enriched from blood (not recorded which). Every receptor here comes from a man aged 35-49 years in a cohort exposed to, infected with or recovered from COVID-19 (not recorded which). Both conserved end residues are part of each CDR3. Fields, in order: CDR3 protein, CDR3 length, J gene, V gene.

cdr3_aa: CASSLTSGPYNEQFF
cdr3_length: 15
j_call: TRBJ2-1
v_call: TRBV11-2

cdr3_aa: CASSTRDRNNSPLHF
cdr3_length: 15
j_call: TRBJ1-6
v_call: TRBV7-2

cdr3_aa: CASSQDFGTSAQETQYF
cdr3_length: 17
j_call: TRBJ2-5
v_call: TRBV4-1

cdr3_aa: CASSQDPAGQPQHF
cdr3_length: 14
j_call: TRBJ1-5
v_call: TRBV4-2

cdr3_aa: CASSAQSNSGRAPYEQYF
cdr3_length: 18
j_call: TRBJ2-7
v_call: TRBV18

cdr3_aa: CASRGLAVDTQYF
cdr3_length: 13
j_call: TRBJ2-3
v_call: TRBV2

cdr3_aa: CASSPGTSGRKETQYF
cdr3_length: 16
j_call: TRBJ2-5
v_call: TRBV27

cdr3_aa: CASSELAGGAEQYF
cdr3_length: 14
j_call: TRBJ2-7
v_call: TRBV6-1

cdr3_aa: CASSTGTGSAEQYF
cdr3_length: 14
j_call: TRBJ2-7
v_call: TRBV5-1

cdr3_aa: CASSLERGNEQFF
cdr3_length: 13
j_call: TRBJ2-1
v_call: TRBV5-1

cdr3_aa: CASSPNFSGANVLTF
cdr3_length: 15
j_call: TRBJ2-6
v_call: TRBV19

cdr3_aa: CASSSRTSGSNEQFF
cdr3_length: 15
j_call: TRBJ2-1
v_call: TRBV6-5

cdr3_aa: CASSTVHSGANVLTF
cdr3_length: 15
j_call: TRBJ2-6
v_call: TRBV19

cdr3_aa: CASSPGQGAYEQYF
cdr3_length: 14
j_call: TRBJ2-7
v_call: TRBV5-1

cdr3_aa: CASSLVFGQKGEQYF
cdr3_length: 15
j_call: TRBJ2-7
v_call: TRBV28

cdr3_aa: CASSYGQATTDTQYF
cdr3_length: 15
j_call: TRBJ2-3
v_call: TRBV6-5

cdr3_aa: CASSEYEVTTEAFF
cdr3_length: 14
j_call: TRBJ1-1
v_call: TRBV25-1

cdr3_aa: CASRTGVSNTGELFF
cdr3_length: 15
j_call: TRBJ2-2
v_call: TRBV2

cdr3_aa: CASSLTTGGNYGYTF
cdr3_length: 15
j_call: TRBJ1-2
v_call: TRBV5-1

cdr3_aa: CASSLETGEQFF
cdr3_length: 12
j_call: TRBJ2-1
v_call: TRBV11-3

cdr3_aa: CAWNLILGRNTEAFF
cdr3_length: 15
j_call: TRBJ1-1
v_call: TRBV30

cdr3_aa: CASSHRDRDNEKLFF
cdr3_length: 15
j_call: TRBJ1-4
v_call: TRBV5-5

cdr3_aa: CAWSGGLQETQYF
cdr3_length: 13
j_call: TRBJ2-5
v_call: TRBV30

cdr3_aa: CASSLGGTGSSYGYTF
cdr3_length: 16
j_call: TRBJ1-2
v_call: TRBV5-1

cdr3_aa: CASSLSSGTYNEQFF
cdr3_length: 15
j_call: TRBJ2-1
v_call: TRBV5-1

cdr3_aa: CASSTPGGNQPQHF
cdr3_length: 14
j_call: TRBJ1-5
v_call: TRBV10-2

cdr3_aa: CASSDAENYNSPLHF
cdr3_length: 15
j_call: TRBJ1-6
v_call: TRBV7-8

cdr3_aa: CAILAGGVNEQFF
cdr3_length: 13
j_call: TRBJ2-1
v_call: TRBV12-3/TRBV12-4

cdr3_aa: CASSIGQGRHTEAFF
cdr3_length: 15
j_call: TRBJ1-1
v_call: TRBV19

cdr3_aa: CASRTGGTSGNTIYF
cdr3_length: 15
j_call: TRBJ1-3
v_call: TRBV28

cdr3_aa: CASSPGQRNTEAFF
cdr3_length: 14
j_call: TRBJ1-1
v_call: TRBV6-4

cdr3_aa: CASSPFDSGSYEQYF
cdr3_length: 15
j_call: TRBJ2-7
v_call: TRBV18

cdr3_aa: CASSLPLAGVRIGNTEAFF
cdr3_length: 19
j_call: TRBJ1-1
v_call: TRBV28

cdr3_aa: CASSGRGNEKLFF
cdr3_length: 13
j_call: TRBJ1-4
v_call: TRBV19

cdr3_aa: CASSIRVAGVEDYGYTF
cdr3_length: 17
j_call: TRBJ1-2
v_call: TRBV19

cdr3_aa: CSARTGGPGNTIYF
cdr3_length: 14
j_call: TRBJ1-3
v_call: TRBV29-1

cdr3_aa: CASSRKGTDFTGELFF
cdr3_length: 16
j_call: TRBJ2-2
v_call: TRBV4-1

cdr3_aa: CATSDPGTTTGELFF
cdr3_length: 15
j_call: TRBJ2-2
v_call: TRBV24-1

cdr3_aa: CASSLIGSSKAYNEQFF
cdr3_length: 17
j_call: TRBJ2-1
v_call: TRBV7-8

cdr3_aa: CAISHRVSDGYTF
cdr3_length: 13
j_call: TRBJ1-2
v_call: TRBV10-3

cdr3_aa: CASSPPGLAVADTQYF
cdr3_length: 16
j_call: TRBJ2-3
v_call: TRBV18